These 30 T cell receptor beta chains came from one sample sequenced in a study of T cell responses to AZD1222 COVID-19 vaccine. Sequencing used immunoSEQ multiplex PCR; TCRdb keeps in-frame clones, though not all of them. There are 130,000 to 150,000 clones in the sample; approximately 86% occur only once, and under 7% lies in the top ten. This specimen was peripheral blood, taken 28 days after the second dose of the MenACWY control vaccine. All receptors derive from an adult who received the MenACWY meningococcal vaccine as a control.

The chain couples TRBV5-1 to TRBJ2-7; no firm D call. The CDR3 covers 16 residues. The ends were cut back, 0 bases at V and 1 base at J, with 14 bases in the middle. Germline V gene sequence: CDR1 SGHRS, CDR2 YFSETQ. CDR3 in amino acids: CASSLAIETASYEQYF. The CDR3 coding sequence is TGCGCCAGCAGCTTGGCCATAGAGACGGCTTCCTACGAGCAGTACTTC.

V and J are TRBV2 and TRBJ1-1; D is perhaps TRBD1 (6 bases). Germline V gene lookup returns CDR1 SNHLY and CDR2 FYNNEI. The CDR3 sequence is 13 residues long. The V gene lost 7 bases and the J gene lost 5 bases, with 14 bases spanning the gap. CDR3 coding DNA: TGTGCCAGCACGATGGGGGCCAGAACTGAAGCTTTCTTT. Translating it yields CASTMGARTEAFF.

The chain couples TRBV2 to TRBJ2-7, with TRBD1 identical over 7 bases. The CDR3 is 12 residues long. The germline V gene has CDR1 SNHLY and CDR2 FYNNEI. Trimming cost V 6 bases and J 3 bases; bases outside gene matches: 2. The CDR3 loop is CASSRDSYEQYF. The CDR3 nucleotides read TGTGCCAGCAGCCGGGACAGCTACGAGCAGTACTTC.

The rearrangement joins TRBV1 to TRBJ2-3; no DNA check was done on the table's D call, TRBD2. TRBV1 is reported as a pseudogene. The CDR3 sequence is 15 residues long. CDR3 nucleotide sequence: TGCACCAGCAGCCAAGTTAGCGGGGTAGCAGATACGCAGTATTTT. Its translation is CTSSQVSGVADTQYF.

CDR3 sequence reads: CASSRTGSYSNQPQHF. The CDR3 DNA sequence: TGTGCCAGCAGTCGAACAGGGTCCTATAGCAATCAGCCCCAGCATTTT. The chain joins TRBV6-2 or TRBV6-3 to TRBJ1-5; D possibly corresponds to TRBD1 (6 bases). V lost 5 bases to trimming and J lost 0 bases, with 14 bases between them. This CDR3 region has 16 residues. Germline loops: CDR1 MNHEY, CDR2 SVGEGT.

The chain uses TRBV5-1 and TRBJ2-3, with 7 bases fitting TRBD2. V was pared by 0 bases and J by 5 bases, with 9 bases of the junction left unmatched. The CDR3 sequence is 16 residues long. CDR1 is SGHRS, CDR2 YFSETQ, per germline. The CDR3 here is CASSLDVGGPRDTQYF. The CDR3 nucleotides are TGCGCCAGCAGCTTGGATGTGGGAGGGCCAAGAGATACGCAGTATTTT.

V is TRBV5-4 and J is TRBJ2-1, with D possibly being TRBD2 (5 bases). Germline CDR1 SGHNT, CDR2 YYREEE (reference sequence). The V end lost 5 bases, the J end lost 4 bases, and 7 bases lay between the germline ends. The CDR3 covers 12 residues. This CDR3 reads CASSPGYNEQFF. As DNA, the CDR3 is TGTGCCAGCAGTCCGGGATACAATGAGCAGTTCTTC.

The CDR3, as DNA: TGCGCCAGCAGCCCGGGCCCCCAGAACACTGAAGCTTTCTTT. Its translation is CASSPGPQNTEAFF. The rearrangement links TRBV5-1 to TRBJ1-1, with D uncertain. Trimming pared 4 bases from V and 1 base from J, leaving 11 bases between. The CDR3 contains 14 residues. The germline gives CDR1 SGHRS, CDR2 YFSETQ.

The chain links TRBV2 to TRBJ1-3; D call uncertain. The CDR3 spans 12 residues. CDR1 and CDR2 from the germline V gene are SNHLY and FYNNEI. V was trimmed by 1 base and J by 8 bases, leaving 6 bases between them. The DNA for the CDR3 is TGTGCCAGCAGTGAAGAACCGTACACCATATATTTT. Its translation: CASSEEPYTIYF. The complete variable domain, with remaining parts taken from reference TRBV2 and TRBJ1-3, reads EPEVTQTPSHQVTQMGQEVILRCVPISNHLYFYWYRQILGQKVEFLVSFYNNEISEKSEIFDDQFSVERPDGSNFTLKIRSTKLEDSAMYFCASSEEPYTIYFGEGSWLTVV.

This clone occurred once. DNA of the CDR3: TGCAGCGCCCTGGAGGGGAACCAAGAGACCCAGTACTTC. Amino acids: CSALEGNQETQYF. The chain couples TRBV29-1 to TRBJ2-5, with a weak D call TRBD2 (6 bases). V was pared by 7 bases and J by 0 bases, with 12 bases between. CDR3 size: 13 residues. Germline V gives CDR1 SQVTM, CDR2 ANQGSEA.

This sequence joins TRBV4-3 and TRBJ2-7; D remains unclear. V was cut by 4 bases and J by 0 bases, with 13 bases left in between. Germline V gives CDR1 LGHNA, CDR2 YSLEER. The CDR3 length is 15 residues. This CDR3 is CASSPPESSSYEQYF. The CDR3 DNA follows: TGCGCCAGCAGCCCGCCGGAGTCCTCCTCCTACGAGCAGTACTTC.

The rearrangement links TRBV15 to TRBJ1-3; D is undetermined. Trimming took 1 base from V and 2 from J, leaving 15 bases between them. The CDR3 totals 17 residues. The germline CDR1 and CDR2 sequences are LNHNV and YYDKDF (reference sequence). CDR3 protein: CATSRAASRSAGNTIYF. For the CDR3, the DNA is TGTGCCACCAGCAGAGCGGCATCCAGGTCAGCTGGAAACACCATATATTTT.

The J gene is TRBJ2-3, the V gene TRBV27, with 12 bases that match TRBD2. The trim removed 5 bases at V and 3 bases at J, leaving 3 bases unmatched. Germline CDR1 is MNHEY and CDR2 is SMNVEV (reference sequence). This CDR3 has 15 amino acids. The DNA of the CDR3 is TGTGCCAGCAGTGTGGGGACTAGCGGGACAGATACGCAGTATTTT. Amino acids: CASSVGTSGTDTQYF.

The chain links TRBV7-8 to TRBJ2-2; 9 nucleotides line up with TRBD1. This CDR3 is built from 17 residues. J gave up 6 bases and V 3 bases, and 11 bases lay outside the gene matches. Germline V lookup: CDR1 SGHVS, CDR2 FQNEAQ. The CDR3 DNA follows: TGTGCCAGCAGCTTTATACCGGGACAGGGACTTCCCGGGGAGCTGTTTTTT. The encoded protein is CASSFIPGQGLPGELFF.

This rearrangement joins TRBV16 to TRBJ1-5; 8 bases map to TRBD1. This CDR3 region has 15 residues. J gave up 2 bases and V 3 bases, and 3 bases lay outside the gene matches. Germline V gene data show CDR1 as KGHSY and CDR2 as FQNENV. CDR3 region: CASSHPTGGNQPQHF. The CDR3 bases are TGTGCCAGCAGCCACCCGACAGGGGGCAATCAGCCCCAGCATTTT.

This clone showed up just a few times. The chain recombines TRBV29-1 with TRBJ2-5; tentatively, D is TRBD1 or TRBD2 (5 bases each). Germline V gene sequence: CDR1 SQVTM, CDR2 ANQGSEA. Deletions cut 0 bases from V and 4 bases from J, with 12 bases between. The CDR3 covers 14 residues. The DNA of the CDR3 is TGCAGCGTTGAAGAGGGGCTTGGAGGAGAGACCCAGTACTTC. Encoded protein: CSVEEGLGGETQYF.

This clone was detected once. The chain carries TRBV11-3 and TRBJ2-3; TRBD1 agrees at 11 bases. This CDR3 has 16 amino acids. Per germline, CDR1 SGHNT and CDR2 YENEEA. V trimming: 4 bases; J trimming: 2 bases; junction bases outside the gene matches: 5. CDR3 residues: CASSSRTGGITDTQYF. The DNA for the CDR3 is TGTGCCAGCAGCTCGCGGACAGGGGGCATCACAGATACGCAGTATTTT.

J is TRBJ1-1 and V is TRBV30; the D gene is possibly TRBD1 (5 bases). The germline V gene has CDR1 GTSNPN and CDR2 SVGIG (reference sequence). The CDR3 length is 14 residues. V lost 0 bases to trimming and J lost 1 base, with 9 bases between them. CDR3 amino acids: CAWSVDGANTEAFF. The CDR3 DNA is TGTGCCTGGAGTGTAGACGGGGCGAACACTGAAGCTTTCTTT.

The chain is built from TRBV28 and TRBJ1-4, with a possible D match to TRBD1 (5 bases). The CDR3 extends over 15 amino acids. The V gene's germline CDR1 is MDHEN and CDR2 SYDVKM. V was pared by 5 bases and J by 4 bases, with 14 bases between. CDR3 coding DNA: TGTGCCAGCAGTCGGTCGGACGGGGGTAATGAAAAACTGTTTTTT. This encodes CASSRSDGGNEKLFF.

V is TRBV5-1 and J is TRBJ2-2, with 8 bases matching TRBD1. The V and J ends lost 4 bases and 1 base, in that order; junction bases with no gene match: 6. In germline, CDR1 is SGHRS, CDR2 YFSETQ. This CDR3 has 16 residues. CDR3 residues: CASSPRQGRNTGELFF. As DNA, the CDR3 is TGCGCCAGCAGCCCCCGACAGGGGCGGAACACCGGGGAGCTGTTTTTT.

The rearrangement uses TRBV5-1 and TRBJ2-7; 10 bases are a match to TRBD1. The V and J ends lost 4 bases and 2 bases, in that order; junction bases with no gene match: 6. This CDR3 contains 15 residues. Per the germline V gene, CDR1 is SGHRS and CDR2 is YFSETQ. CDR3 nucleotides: TGCGCCAGCAGCCCGACAGGGGGCCGAACCTACGAGCAGTACTTC. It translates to CASSPTGGRTYEQYF.

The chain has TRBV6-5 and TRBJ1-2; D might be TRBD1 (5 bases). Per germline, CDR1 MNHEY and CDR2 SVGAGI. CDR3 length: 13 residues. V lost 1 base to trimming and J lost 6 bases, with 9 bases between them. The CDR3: CASSYFQGNGYTF. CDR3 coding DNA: TGTGCCAGCAGTTACTTTCAGGGAAATGGCTACACCTTC.

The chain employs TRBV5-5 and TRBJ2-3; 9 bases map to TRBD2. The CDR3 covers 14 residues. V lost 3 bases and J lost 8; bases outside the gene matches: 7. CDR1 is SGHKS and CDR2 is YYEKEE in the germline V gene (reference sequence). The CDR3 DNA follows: TGTGCCAGCAGCTACGGGACTAGCAGGGTTACGCAGTATTTT. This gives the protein CASSYGTSRVTQYF.

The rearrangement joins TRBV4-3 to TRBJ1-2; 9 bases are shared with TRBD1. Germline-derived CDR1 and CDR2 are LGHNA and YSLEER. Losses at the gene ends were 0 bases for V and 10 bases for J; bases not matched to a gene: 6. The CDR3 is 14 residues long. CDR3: CASSQEGDREAYTF. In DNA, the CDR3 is TGCGCCAGCAGCCAAGAAGGGGACAGGGAGGCCTACACCTTC.

The CDR3 DNA is TGTGCCAGCAGCTTACCTAAGGGAGCCCAGTACTTC. Residues: CASSLPKGAQYF. V gene TRBV7-2 combines with J gene TRBJ2-5; D might be TRBD2 (5 bases). V lost 2 bases to trimming and J lost 9 bases, with 10 bases between them. This CDR3 comprises 12 residues. From germline, CDR1 is SGHTA and CDR2 FQGNSA.

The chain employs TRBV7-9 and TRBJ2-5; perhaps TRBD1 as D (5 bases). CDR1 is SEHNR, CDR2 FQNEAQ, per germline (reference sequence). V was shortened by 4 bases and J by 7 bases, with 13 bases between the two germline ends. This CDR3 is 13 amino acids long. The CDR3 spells CASSSRTRVTQYF. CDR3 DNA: TGTGCCAGCAGCTCCCGTACCAGGGTGACCCAGTACTTC.

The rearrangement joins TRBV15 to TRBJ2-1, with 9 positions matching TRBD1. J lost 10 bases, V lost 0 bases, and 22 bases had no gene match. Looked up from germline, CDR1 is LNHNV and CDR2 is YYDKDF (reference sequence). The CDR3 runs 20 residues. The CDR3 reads CATSRDRGDPQGARSREQFF. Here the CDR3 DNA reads TGTGCCACCAGCAGAGATAGGGGGGATCCACAGGGGGCGCGCTCCAGGGAGCAGTTCTTC.

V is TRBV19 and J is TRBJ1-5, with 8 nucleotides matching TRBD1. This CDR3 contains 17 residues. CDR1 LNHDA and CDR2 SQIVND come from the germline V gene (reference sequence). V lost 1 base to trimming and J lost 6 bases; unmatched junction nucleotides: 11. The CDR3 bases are TGTGCCAGTAGTATAGGACAGGGGAGCGGCTATGGTCAGCCCCAGCATTTT. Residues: CASSIGQGSGYGQPQHF.

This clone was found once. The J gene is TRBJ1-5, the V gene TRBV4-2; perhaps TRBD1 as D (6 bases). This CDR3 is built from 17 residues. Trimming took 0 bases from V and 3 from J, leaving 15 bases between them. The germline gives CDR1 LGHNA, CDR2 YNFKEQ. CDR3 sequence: CASSQETFGTNNQPQHF. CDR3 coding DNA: TGTGCCAGCAGCCAAGAGACGTTTGGGACAAACAATCAGCCCCAGCATTTT.

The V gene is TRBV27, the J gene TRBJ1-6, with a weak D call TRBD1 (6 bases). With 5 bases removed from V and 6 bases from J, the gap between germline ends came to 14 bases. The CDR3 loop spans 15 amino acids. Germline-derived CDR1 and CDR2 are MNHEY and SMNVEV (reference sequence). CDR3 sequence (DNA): TGTGCCAGCAGTGAGACAGGACATCCTAATTCACCCCTCCACTTT. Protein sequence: CASSETGHPNSPLHF.